This T cell receptor (beta chain) was documented in a study of CD8+CD57+ T cells in acquired aplastic anemia (dated by TCRdb to the late 2010s). Notes on the research overall: A mean of about 3 ug of DNA, ranging from about 0.19 to 27.4 ug, was extracted from sorted CD4+ and CD8+ cells. Healthy donor samples averaged approximately 9.8 million reads for CD4+ and 11 million to 14 million for CD8+ cells. What the research found in general, with its limitations: Between patients and healthy controls, no significant difference in CD8+ Simpson's diversity was found (P=0.060). Around 27 CD8+ CDR3 sequences were found to be shared between patients and controls, but these sequences appeared to be highly expressed in patients and within the immunodominant clones of the patients.

In the study, sorted CD4+ and CD8+ blood T cells from patients with severe aplastic anemia and from healthy subjects underwent deep sequencing of TCR repertoires. Ficoll-Paque density gradient centrifugation was used to isolate peripheral blood mononuclear cells. Before DNA extraction, CD4+ and CD8+ T cells were sorted with FACS or magnetic beads. Points on this clonotype: The antigen this receptor binds is unknown. The input lacks base qualities; no much larger clone sits a single base away.

CDR1 SEHNR and CDR2 FQNEAQ are derived from the germline V gene (reference sequence). Measured from the cysteine to the phenylalanine, the CDR3 is 13 residues long. Here the CDR3 DNA is all that survives: 39 bases in frame from base 1. Deletion took 9 bases off V and 7 bases off J, with a span of 18 bases between the germline ends. Genomic DNA served as template for TCR beta VDJ combination and CDR3 sequence profiling. TCR repertoire sequencing was run on an Illumina HiSeq 2000. In the original analysis: Repertoires were assessed using TRBV/TRBJ rearrangement plots, CDR3 size and DJ length profiles, and Simpson's diversity index. The most abundant DNA sequence in the deep sequencing data was defined as the immunodominant clone. CDR3 amino acid sequences were screened for sharing across subjects and compared with published repertoires and the VDJdb database. TCRdb reprocessed the public reads (quality trimming at Q25 with fastp, clone calling with MiXCR) and kept in-frame beta chains. Merged by CDR3 protein, the rows form single entries marked with the most common genes and DNA. TCRdb's processing, not the authors' own work, is the source of the V and J calls. For this sample the table gives approximately 170,000 distinct CDR3 sequences, of which about 64% were detected only once. The biggest ten clones account for 45% of the sample.

The source of this sequence is a human donor in good health. The rearranged segments are TRBV7-9 and TRBJ1-1, with the D segment identity uncertain. Sample: sorted CD4+, CD8+, or CD8+CD57+ T cells (not recorded which) from PBMCs. This receptor carries the CDR3 CASARDQYGEAFF. The DNA reads TGTGCCAGTGCCAGAGATCAATACGGTGAAGCTTTCTTT.